The source of this T cell receptor beta chain is a study of vaccination and CD4 T cells after COVID-19. Treatment described: approximately nine-day PBMC culture with coronavirus spike peptide pools or control peptides (ViraFEST assay). With more than eight days of culture completed, CD4+ T cells were isolated by negative selection. Trimming left V 4 bases short and J 2 bases short, with 21 bases between. Germline CDR1 is SGHKS and CDR2 is YYEKEE (reference sequence). The CDR3 runs 17 residues. An Oncomine TCR Beta short-read assay was used to sequence the DNA from cultured CD4+ T cells. TCRdb independently ran MiXCR on the PCR reads; one entry per CDR3 protein. The repertoire includes about 14,000 distinct CDR3 sequences, about 50% of them detected once, and roughly 7.8% sits in the top ten. As regards this clonotype: The target antigen is unknown.

This TCR derives from a human donor who had recovered from COVID-19. What was sequenced was CD4+ T cells from blood, cultured in vitro. The genes are TRBV5-5 and TRBJ1-2, with unresolved D. This CDR3 is CASSQRPYVPENYGYTF. Here the CDR3 DNA reads TGTGCCAGCAGCCAGCGGCCTTATGTACCCGAAAACTATGGCTACACCTTC.